This T cell receptor (beta chain) originates from a study of Graves' ophthalmopathy and Graves' hyperthyroidism. PBMCs were obtained from roughly 9 ml of fresh peripheral blood. Notes on this clonotype: The antigen is unknown.

The V end lost 5 bases, the J end lost 6 bases, and 15 bases lay between the germline ends. The CDR3 loop spans 13 amino acids. Germline V lookup: CDR1 DFQATT, CDR2 SNEGSKA (reference sequence). Findings and limits, study-wide: In blood appeared most of the expanded thyroid clonotypes whose frequency exceeded 0.001.

Amplified TCR beta CDR3 regions were obtained using RNA transcripts as template. Second-round multiplex PCR came after a first-round RT-PCR that employed HTBI primers. TCRdb re-analysed the multiplex PCR reads in MiXCR, keeping a single row per CDR3 protein. The sample has 660,000 or so distinct CDR3 sequences; 35% to 50% are singletons. The source material was peripheral blood. The chain couples TRBV20-1 to TRBJ2-3, with D perhaps TRBD2 (5 bases). The sequence derives from an adult man with Graves' ophthalmopathy. CDR3 sequence (DNA): TGCAGTGCTTCCCTTACTAGTGGGGATACGCAGTATTTT. It is translated as CSASLTSGDTQYF.